A single sample gave rise to the 5 T cell receptor beta chains below, sequenced in a study of Graves' ophthalmopathy and Graves' hyperthyroidism. RNA transcripts yielded amplified TCR beta CDR3 regions. The first round was an RT-PCR with HTBI primers, and the second round was a multiplex PCR. From the multiplex PCR reads, TCRdb called clonotypes with MiXCR, one entry per CDR3 protein. Of approximately 700,000 distinct CDR3 sequences in the sample, approximately 40% were seen once. The sequenced material came from peripheral blood. The receptors were sampled from an adult man with Graves' ophthalmopathy.

This clonotype was detected many times. DNA of the CDR3: TGTGCCAGCAGTGATCCTCCACAGGGGGCGAGAGAGACCCAGTACTTC. Translation gives CASSDPPQGARETQYF. The rearrangement uses TRBV25-1 and TRBJ2-5, with 9 bases that match TRBD1. This CDR3 is built from 16 residues. After removal of 3 bases from V and 4 bases from J, the junction contained 9 bases not matched to a gene. Germline-derived CDR1 and CDR2 are MGHDK and SYGVNS.

This rearrangement joins TRBV20-1 to TRBJ2-7; the D gene is possibly TRBD1 (5 bases). The CDR3 loop spans 12 amino acids. Per germline, CDR1 DFQATT and CDR2 SNEGSKA (reference sequence). Trimming removed 4 bases from V and 3 bases from J, with 10 bases in between. This chain's CDR3 is CSAKKGLYEQYF. The CDR3 bases are TGCAGTGCTAAAAAGGGGCTCTACGAGCAGTACTTC.

This sequence joins TRBV9 and TRBJ2-5; TRBD2 might be the D (5 bases). The CDR3 runs 13 residues. V was clipped by 5 bases and J by 5 bases, with 13 bases between them. Germline CDR1 reads SGDLS; CDR2 reads YYNGEE. The CDR3: CASSVRGSETQYF. DNA for the CDR3: TGTGCCAGCAGTGTTCGGGGATCGGAGACCCAGTACTTC.

V and J are TRBV6-1 and TRBJ1-2; no clear D gene. Germline-derived CDR1 and CDR2 are MNHNS and SASEGT. Trimming pared 4 bases from V and 8 bases from J, leaving 14 bases between. This CDR3 comprises 13 residues. In DNA form, the CDR3 reads TGTGCCAGCAGTGTTTTTACGGTTCACGGCTACACCTTC. It specifies CASSVFTVHGYTF.

As for this clonotype: A read error may explain this, as a much larger clone is one base away. This chain links TRBV24-1 with TRBJ1-5; tentative D call: TRBD1 (5 bases). Germline-derived CDR1 and CDR2 are KGHDR and SFDVKD. With 11 bases removed from V and 4 bases from J, the gap between germline ends came to 14 bases. The CDR3 sequence is 13 residues long. The CDR3 is CASRGRENQPQHF. The CDR3 DNA reads TGTGCCAGCCGGGGCAGGGAGAATCAGCCCCAGCATTTT.